A selection of T cell receptor beta chains follows, all from one sample in a study of cytomegalovirus exposure and HLA in healthy donors. Assay: immunoSEQ multiplex PCR; the TCRdb copy retains only in-frame clones and omits some. The data contain 98,000 or so clones, about 70% of them seen just once; the ten biggest clones take up approximately 9.2%. The material sequenced was PBMCs. The source is a human donor in good health. Each CDR3 is given with its conserved first and last residue. Each record gives: CDR3 protein, clone size, V gene, J gene. Expanded clones get a size class; other rows say once, few or many, or leave the size out.

CAWSGTGGGFEQFF,.,TRBV30,TRBJ2-1
CASSVQAATNEKLFF,.,TRBV9,TRBJ1-4
CASSELSSGSTDTQYF,.,TRBV25-1,TRBJ2-3
CASSLLKPSREQFF,.,TRBV5-1,TRBJ2-1
CASTLDRNTGELFF,.,TRBV6-5,TRBJ2-2
CASSIDSSGANVLTF,.,TRBV19,TRBJ2-6
CASSVDRSYGYTF,.,TRBV5-1,TRBJ1-2
CASSLEGQASYEQYF,.,TRBV7-2,TRBJ2-7
CASSFLAGGPSGGNEQFF,.,TRBV11-3,TRBJ2-1
CASSNRAPGQPQHF,.,TRBV6-6,TRBJ1-5
CSVPTGGTEAFF,.,TRBV29-1,TRBJ1-1
CALGRGDTQYF,few,TRBV30,TRBJ2-3
CASSLVPAGFVQFF,.,TRBV7-9,TRBJ2-1
CAISGGARTEAFF,few,TRBV10-3,TRBJ1-1
CATESDSYEQYF,.,TRBV6-1,TRBJ2-7
CASSELTGWGETQYF,.,TRBV6-1,TRBJ2-5
CATGDRGRNSPLHF,.,TRBV6-5,TRBJ1-6
CASSYVAGSYNEQFF,once,TRBV5-1,TRBJ2-1
CASSRPRPRGLNEKLFF,many,TRBV4-1,TRBJ1-4
CASSLDTRGADTQYF,.,TRBV11-3,TRBJ2-3
CASSLTGRWIDEQYF,.,TRBV11-2,TRBJ2-7
CASSVRQGTYEQYF,.,TRBV19,TRBJ2-7
CASGRTSGITDTQYF,.,TRBV25-1,TRBJ2-3
CASSPLLEQYF,.,TRBV18,TRBJ2-7
CASSTTPGGTGNTIYF,once,TRBV5-1,TRBJ1-3
CASSPGQRGTEAFF,.,TRBV18,TRBJ1-1
CASSSSGGLYEQYF,.,TRBV5-6,TRBJ2-7
CASSDGLAVRIDTQYF,.,TRBV5-4,TRBJ2-3
CASSLQTGYQETQYF,.,TRBV5-1,TRBJ2-5
CASTKQTGTDTQYF,.,TRBV7-9,TRBJ2-3
CAISESEGVKDTGELFF,.,TRBV10-3,TRBJ2-2
CASGLAGQGPRGANVLTF,.,TRBV12-5,TRBJ2-6
CASISGDNEQFF,few,TRBV19,TRBJ2-1
CASSLGLDTDTQYF,once,TRBV5-1,TRBJ2-3
CASWEDRANTGELFF,.,TRBV5-1,TRBJ2-2
CASSLIQHSYNEQFF,.,TRBV5-1,TRBJ2-1
CASSLSGTALGGYTF,.,TRBV5-6,TRBJ1-2
CASSEGGGYTF,once,TRBV6-4,TRBJ1-2
CASSFKTGGLEQYF,.,TRBV5-1,TRBJ2-7
CASRNGQLNTEAFF,few,TRBV19,TRBJ1-1
CASSLGASTDIQYF,.,TRBV7-9,TRBJ2-4
CASSIGRTGAPPAPLHF,.,TRBV19,TRBJ1-6
CASSNLHPFTNEQFF,.,TRBV9,TRBJ2-1
CASSGARVNSPLHF,.,TRBV6-1,TRBJ1-6
CAINNGQGATDTQYF,.,TRBV10-3,TRBJ2-3
CASSDRSGNTIYF,.,TRBV6-1,TRBJ1-3
CASSYPGGTETQYF,.,TRBV5-6,TRBJ2-5
CSVEWDRVTQYF,.,TRBV29-1,TRBJ2-3
CASSEGTGETHEQYF,few,TRBV4-3,TRBJ2-7
CASIKEGGGQPQHF,.,TRBV6-6,TRBJ1-5
CASSPEPPSNQPQHF,.,TRBV6-1,TRBJ1-5
CASSLEPLAGGYDTQYF,.,TRBV11-3,TRBJ2-3
CASSPQGARSFGELFF,.,TRBV5-6,TRBJ2-2
CASSSGTSVNEQFF,.,TRBV19,TRBJ2-1
CASSLGQGQRNEKLFF,.,TRBV11-2,TRBJ1-4
CTSSHLDFSGGASEQFF,.,TRBV1,TRBJ2-1
CASRGQLNTEAFF,.,TRBV2,TRBJ1-1
CSVEVYSYEQYF,.,TRBV29-1,TRBJ2-7
CASSSTGTPTNTEAFF,.,TRBV5-1,TRBJ1-1
CASSVWGDRGRDTF,.,TRBV6-1,TRBJ1-2